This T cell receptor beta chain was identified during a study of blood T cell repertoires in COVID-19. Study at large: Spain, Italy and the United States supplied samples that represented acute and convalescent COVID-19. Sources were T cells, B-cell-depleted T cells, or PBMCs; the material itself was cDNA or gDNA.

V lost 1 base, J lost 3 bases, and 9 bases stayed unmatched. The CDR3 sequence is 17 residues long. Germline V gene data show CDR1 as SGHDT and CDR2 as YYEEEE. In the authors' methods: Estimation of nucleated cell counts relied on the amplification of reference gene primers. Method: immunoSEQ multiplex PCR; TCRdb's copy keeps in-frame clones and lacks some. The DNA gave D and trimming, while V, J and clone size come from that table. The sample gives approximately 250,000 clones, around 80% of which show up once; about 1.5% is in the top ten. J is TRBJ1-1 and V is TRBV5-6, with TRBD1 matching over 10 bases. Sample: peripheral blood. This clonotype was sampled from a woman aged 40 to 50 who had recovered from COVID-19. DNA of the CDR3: TGTGCCAGCAGCTTGAATCTGGGGACAGGGGCGTACACTGAAGCTTTCTTT. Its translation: CASSLNLGTGAYTEAFF.